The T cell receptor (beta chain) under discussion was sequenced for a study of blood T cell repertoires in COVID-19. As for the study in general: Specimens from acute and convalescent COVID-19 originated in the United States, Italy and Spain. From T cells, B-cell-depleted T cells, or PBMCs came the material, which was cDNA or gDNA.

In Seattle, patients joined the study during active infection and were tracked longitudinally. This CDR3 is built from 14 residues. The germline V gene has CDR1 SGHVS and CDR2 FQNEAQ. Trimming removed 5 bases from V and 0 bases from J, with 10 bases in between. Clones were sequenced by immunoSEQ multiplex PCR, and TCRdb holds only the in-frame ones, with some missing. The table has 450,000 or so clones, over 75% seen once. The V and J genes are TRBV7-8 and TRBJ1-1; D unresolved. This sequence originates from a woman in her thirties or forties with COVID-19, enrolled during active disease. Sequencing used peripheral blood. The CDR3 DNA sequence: TGTGCCAGCAGCCCGTCAGATTTGAACACTGAAGCTTTCTTT. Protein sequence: CASSPSDLNTEAFF.